This entry features one T cell receptor (beta chain) sequence. The specificity of this receptor is unknown. The sample holds no much larger clone one base away, and base qualities are not on file. The data originate from a study of T cell repertoires in cytomegalovirus infection (dated by TCRdb to the late 2010s). Looking at the study overall: Alongside well-studied HLA-B-restricted epitopes, the peptide stimulations were aimed at recently identified HLA-C-restricted CMV epitopes, whose presentation resists viral immunomodulation. Donor HLA type was relevant to the analysis, because carriage of CMV infection together with the matching HLA type was indicated by public TCR beta signatures.

The data were produced on an Illumina HiSeq 1500. The raw public data were reprocessed by TCRdb itself: fastp quality trimming at Q25, MiXCR clonotype calling, in-frame beta chains only. Duplicate CDR3 protein sequences are folded into a single record with the most common DNA and genes. Counted in this sample were under 850,000 distinct CDR3 sequences; around 31% of them appeared once. Over 15% of the sample is taken by the ten largest. From the cysteine up to the phenylalanine, the CDR3 has a length of 14 residues. The entry retains the CDR3 DNA only, 42 bases that are in frame from base 1. Trimming removed 5 bases from V and 2 bases from J; the gene matches leave 2 bases unexplained. The germline V gene encodes CDR1 MNHEY and CDR2 SMNVEV (reference sequence). Reading the label with the study, this specimen's treatment or condition is: in vitro stimulation with specific CMV peptide epitopes to enrich CMV-specific T cells.

What the work shows at the level of the full study, not this receptor alone: Cumulative frequency of public TCR beta family members discriminated carriers of CMV infection plus the relevant HLA type in this cohort and an independent approximately 360-donor cohort. The ex vivo response was dominated by HLA-C-restricted CMV-specific TCR beta clonotypes, which also provided the single most frequent clonotype in two of eight donors.

This clonotype originated in a human donor in good health (CMV status not recorded). Some clones in this sample may be carry-over from other donors' samples. The chain employs TRBV27 and TRBJ1-1; TRBD1 aligns with 10 central bases. This material consisted of cultured PBMCs, taken from culture after CMV antigen stimulation. This receptor carries the CDR3 CASSGTGANTEAFF. The bases read TGTGCCAGCAGTGGGACAGGGGCAAACACTGAAGCTTTCTTT.